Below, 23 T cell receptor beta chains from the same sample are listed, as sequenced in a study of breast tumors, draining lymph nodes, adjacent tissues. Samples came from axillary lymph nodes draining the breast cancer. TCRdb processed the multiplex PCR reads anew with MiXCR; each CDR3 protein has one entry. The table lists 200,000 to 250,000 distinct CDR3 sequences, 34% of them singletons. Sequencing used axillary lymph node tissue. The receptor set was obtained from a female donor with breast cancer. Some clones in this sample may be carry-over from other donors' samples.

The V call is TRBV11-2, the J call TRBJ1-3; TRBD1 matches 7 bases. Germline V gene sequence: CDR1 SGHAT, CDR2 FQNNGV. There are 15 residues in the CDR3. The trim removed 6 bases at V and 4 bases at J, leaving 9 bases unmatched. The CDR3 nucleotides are TGTGCCAGCAGATCCGACAGGGCCCCCGGAAACACCATATATTTT. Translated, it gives CASRSDRAPGNTIYF.

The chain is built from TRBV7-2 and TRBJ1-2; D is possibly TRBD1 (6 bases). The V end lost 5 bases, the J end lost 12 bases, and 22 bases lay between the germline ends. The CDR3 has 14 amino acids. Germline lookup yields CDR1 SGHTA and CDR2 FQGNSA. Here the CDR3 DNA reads TGTGCCAGCAGCCGGCGGGGGGGGGGCTCCGGAAACACCTTC. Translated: CASSRRGGGSGNTF.

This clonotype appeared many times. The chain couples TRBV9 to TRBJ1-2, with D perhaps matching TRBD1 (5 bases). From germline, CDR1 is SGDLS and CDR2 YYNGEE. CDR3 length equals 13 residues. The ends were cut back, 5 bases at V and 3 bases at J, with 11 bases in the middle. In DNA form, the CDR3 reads TGTGCCAGCAGTCCGGGGGGATACTATGGCTACACCTTC. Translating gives CASSPGGYYGYTF.

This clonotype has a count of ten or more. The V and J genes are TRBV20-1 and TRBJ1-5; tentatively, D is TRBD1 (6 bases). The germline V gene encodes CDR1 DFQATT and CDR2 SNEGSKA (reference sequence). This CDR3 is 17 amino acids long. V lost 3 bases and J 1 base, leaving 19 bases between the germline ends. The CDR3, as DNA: TGCAGTGCTAGCGGGGCCGGGGGGCGCGTAAGCAATCAGCCCCAGCATTTT. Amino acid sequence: CSASGAGGRVSNQPQHF.

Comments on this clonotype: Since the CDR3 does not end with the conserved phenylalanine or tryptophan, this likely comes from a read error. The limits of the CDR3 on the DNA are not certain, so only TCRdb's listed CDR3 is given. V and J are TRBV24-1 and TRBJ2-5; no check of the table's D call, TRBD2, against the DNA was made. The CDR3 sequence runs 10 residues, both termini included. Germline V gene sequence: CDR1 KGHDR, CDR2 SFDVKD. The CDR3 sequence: CATSDLLLAG.

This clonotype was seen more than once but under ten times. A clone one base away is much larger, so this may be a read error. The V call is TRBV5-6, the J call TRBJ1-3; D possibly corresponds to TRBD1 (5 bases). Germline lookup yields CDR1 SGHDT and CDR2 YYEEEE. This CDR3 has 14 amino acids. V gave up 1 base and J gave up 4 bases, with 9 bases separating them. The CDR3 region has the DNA TGTGCCAGCAGCTTGAGTGGGACCGGAAACACCATATATTTT. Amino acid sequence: CASSLSGTGNTIYF.

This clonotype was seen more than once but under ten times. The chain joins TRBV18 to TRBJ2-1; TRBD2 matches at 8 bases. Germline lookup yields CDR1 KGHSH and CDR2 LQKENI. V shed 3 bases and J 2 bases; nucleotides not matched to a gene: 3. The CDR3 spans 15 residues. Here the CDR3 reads CASSPAGGTYNEQFF. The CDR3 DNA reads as TGTGCCAGCTCACCCGCGGGGGGCACCTACAATGAGCAGTTCTTC.

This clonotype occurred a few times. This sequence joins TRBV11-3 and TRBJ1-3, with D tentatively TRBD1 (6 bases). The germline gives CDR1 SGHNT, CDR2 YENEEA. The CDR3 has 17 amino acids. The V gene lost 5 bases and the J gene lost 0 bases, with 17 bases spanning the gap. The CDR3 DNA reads TGTGCCAGCAGCAAAACGGACAGCGCCCACTCTGGAAACACCATATATTTT. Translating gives CASSKTDSAHSGNTIYF.

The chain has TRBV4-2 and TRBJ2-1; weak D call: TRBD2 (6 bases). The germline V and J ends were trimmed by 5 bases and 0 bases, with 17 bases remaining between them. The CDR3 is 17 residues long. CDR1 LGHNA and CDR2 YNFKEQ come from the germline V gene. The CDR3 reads CASSLQSSVISYNEQFF. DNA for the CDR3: TGTGCCAGCAGCTTGCAGTCTAGCGTGATCTCCTACAATGAGCAGTTCTTC.

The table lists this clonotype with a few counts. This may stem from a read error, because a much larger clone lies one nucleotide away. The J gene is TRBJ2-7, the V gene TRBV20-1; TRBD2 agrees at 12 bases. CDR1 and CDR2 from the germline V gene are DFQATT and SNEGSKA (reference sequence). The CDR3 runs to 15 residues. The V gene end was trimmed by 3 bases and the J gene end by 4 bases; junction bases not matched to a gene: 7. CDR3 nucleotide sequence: TGCAGTGCTAGGGAAAGACTAGCGGGAGCTTACGAGCAGTACTTC. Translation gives CSARERLAGAYEQYF.

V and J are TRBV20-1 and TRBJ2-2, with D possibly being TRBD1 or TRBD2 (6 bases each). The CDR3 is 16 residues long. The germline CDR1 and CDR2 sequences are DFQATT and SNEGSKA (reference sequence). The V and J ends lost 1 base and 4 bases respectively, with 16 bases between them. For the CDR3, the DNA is TGCAGTGCTAGAGCGGGGGCCTCCCCGACCACCGGGGAGCTGTTTTTT. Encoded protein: CSARAGASPTTGELFF.

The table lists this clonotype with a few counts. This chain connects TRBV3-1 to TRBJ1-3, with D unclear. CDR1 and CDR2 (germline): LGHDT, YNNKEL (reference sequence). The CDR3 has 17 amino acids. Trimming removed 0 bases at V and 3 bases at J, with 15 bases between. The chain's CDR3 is CASSQDGVPHDGNTIYF. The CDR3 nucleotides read TGTGCCAGCAGCCAAGATGGGGTGCCGCACGATGGAAACACCATATATTTT.

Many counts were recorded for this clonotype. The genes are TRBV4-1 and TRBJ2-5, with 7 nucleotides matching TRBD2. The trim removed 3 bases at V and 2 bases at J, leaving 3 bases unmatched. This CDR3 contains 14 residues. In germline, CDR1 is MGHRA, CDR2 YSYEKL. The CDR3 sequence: CASSHLGGQETQYF. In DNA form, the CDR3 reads TGCGCCAGCAGCCACCTGGGGGGGCAAGAGACCCAGTACTTC.

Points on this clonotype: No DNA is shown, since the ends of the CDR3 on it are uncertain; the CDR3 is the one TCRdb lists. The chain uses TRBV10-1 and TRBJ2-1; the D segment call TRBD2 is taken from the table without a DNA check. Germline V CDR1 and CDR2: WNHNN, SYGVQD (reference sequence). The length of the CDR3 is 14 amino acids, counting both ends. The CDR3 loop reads CASSVVAGGNERFF.

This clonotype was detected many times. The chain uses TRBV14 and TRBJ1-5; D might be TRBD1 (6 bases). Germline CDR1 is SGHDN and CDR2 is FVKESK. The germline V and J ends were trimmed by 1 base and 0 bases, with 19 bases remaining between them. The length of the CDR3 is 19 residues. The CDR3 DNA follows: TGTGCCAGCAGCCAAGTTCGTAAAGGACAGCTCTATAGCAATCAGCCCCAGCATTTT. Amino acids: CASSQVRKGQLYSNQPQHF.

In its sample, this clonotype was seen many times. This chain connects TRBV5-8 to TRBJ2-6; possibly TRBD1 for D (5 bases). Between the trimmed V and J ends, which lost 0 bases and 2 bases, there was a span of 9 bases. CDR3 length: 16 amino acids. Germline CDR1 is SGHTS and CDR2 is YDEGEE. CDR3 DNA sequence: TGTGCCAGCAGCTTGGGTAACAGGCCTGGGGCCAACGTCCTGACTTTC. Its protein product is CASSLGNRPGANVLTF. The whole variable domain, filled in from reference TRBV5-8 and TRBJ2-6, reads EAGVTQSPTHLIKTRGQQATLRCSPISGHTSVYWYQQALGLGLQFLLWYDEGEERNRGNFPPRFSGRQFPNYSSELNVNALELEDSALYLCASSLGNRPGANVLTFGAGSRLTVL.

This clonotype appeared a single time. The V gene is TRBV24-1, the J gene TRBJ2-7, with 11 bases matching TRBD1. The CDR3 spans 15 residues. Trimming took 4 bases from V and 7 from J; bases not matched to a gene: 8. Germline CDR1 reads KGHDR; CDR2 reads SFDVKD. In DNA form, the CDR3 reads TGTGCCACCAGTGACATTGGACAGGGGGCGAGGGAGCAGTACTTC. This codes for CATSDIGQGAREQYF.

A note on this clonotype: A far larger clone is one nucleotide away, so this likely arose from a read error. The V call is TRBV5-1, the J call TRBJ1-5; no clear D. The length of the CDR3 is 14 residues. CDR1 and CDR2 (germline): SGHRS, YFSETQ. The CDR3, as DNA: TGCGCCAGCAGCTTGGATGGTGGCAATCACCCCCAGCATTTT. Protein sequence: CASSLDGGNHPQHF. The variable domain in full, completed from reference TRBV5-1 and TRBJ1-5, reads KAGVTQTPRYLIKTRGQQVTLSCSPISGHRSVSWYQQTPGQGLQFLFEYFSETQRNKGNFPGRFSGRQFSNSRSEMNVSTLELGDSALYLCASSLDGGNHPQHFGDGTRLSIL.

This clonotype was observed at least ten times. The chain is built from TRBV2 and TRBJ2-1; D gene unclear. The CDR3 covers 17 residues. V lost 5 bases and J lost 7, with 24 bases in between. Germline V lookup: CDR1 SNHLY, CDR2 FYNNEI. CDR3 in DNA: TGTGCCAGCAGTATTATCATGGGTAACTCTATTAATAATGAGCAGTTCTTC. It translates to CASSIIMGNSINNEQFF.

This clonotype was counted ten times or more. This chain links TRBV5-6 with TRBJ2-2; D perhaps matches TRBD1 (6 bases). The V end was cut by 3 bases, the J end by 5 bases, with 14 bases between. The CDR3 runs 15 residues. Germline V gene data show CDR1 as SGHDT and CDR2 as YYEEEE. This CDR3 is CASSSNAGETGELFF. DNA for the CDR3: TGTGCCAGCAGCTCCAACGCAGGGGAAACCGGGGAGCTGTTTTTT.

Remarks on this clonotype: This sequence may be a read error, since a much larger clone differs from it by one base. CDR3: CSARTGSRPATQYF. CDR3 nucleotides: TGCAGTGCCAGGACAGGGTCGCGGCCAGCTACGCAGTATTTT. The chain links TRBV20-1 to TRBJ2-3; 8 bases are a match to TRBD1. With 6 bases clipped from V and 8 bases from J, the junction kept 13 bases outside the gene matches. This CDR3 has 14 amino acids. CDR1 is DFQATT, CDR2 SNEGSKA, per germline (reference sequence).

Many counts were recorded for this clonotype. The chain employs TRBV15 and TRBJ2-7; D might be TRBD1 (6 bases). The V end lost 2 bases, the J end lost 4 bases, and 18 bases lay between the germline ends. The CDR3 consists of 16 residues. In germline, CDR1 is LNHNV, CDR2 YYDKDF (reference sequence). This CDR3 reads CATSRPQTGYSYEQYF. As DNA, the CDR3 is TGTGCCACCAGCAGACCGCAAACAGGGTACAGTTACGAGCAGTACTTC.

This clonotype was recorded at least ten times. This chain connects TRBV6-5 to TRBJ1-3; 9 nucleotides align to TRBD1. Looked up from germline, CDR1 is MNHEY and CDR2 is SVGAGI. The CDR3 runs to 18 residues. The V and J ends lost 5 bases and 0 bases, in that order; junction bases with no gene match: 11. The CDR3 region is CASSKADRGASSGNTIYF. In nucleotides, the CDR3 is TGTGCCAGCAGTAAGGCTGACAGGGGGGCCTCCTCTGGAAACACCATATATTTT.